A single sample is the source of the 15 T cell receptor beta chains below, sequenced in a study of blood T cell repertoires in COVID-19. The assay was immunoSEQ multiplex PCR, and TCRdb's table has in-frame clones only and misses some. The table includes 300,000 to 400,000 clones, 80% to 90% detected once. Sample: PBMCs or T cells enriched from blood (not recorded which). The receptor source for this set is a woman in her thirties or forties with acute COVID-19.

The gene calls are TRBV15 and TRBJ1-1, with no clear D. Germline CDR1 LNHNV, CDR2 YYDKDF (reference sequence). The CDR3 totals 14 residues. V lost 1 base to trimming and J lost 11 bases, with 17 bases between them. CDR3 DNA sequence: TGTGCCACCAGCAGAGTTTTTTCTTCTCAGGCCGCTTTCTTT. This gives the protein CATSRVFSSQAAFF.

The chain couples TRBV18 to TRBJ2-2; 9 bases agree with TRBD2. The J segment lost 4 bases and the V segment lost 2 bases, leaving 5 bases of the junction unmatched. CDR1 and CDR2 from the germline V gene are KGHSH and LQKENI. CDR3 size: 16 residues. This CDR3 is CASSPISGRGTGELFF. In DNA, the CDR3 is TGTGCCAGCTCACCAATTAGCGGGAGAGGCACCGGGGAGCTGTTTTTT.

CDR3 region: CASSYSEGYEAFF. CDR3 sequence (DNA): TGTGCCAGCAGTTACTCGGAGGGGTATGAAGCTTTCTTT. The chain combines TRBV6-5 with TRBJ1-1; TRBD1 might be the D (5 bases). Germline lookup yields CDR1 MNHEY and CDR2 SVGAGI. Trimming left V 0 bases short and J 7 bases short, with 9 bases between. The CDR3 runs to 13 residues.

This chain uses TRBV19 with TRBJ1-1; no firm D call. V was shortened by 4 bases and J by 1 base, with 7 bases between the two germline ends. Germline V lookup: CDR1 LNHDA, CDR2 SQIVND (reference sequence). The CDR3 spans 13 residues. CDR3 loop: CASSRGGNTEAFF. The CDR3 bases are TGTGCCAGTAGTAGAGGTGGGAACACTGAAGCTTTCTTT.

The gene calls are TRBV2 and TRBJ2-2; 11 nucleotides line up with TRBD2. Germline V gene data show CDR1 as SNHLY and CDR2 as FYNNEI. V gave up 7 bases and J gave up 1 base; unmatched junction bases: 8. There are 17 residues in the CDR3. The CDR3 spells CASTSRLAGKNTGELFF. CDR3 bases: TGTGCCAGCACCTCTAGACTAGCGGGAAAGAACACCGGGGAGCTGTTTTTT.

This CDR3 reads CASSYSGAPNGYTF. Written as DNA, the CDR3 is TGTGCCAGCAGTTACTCGGGGGCTCCGAACGGCTACACCTTC. The J gene is TRBJ1-2, the V gene TRBV6-2 or TRBV6-3, with D maybe TRBD1 (6 bases). Trimming removed 0 bases from V and 8 bases from J, with 13 bases in between. The CDR3 consists of 14 residues. Germline CDR1 reads MNHEY; CDR2 reads SVGEGT.

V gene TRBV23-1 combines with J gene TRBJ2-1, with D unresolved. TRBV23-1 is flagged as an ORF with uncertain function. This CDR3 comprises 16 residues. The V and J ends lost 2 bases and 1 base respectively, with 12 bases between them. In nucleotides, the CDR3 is TGCGCCAGCAGTCAACGCGGCCTGGTGTCCTACAATGAGCAGTTCTTC. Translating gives CASSQRGLVSYNEQFF.

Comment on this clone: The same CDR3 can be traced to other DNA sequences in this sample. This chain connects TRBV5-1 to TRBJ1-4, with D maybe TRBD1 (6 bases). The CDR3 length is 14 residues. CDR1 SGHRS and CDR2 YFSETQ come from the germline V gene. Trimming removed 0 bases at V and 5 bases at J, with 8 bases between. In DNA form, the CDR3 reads TGCGCCAGCAGCTTGGGGCAGGGGAATGAAAAACTGTTTTTT. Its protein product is CASSLGQGNEKLFF.

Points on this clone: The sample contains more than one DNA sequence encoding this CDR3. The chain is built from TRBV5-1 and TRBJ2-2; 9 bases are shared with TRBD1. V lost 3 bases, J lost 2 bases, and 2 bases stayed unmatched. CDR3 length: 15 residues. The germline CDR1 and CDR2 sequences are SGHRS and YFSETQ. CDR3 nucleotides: TGCGCCAGCAGCTCGGGACAGGGAAACACCGGGGAGCTGTTTTTT. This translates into CASSSGQGNTGELFF. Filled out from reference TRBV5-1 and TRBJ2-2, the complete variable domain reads KAGVTQTPRYLIKTRGQQVTLSCSPISGHRSVSWYQQTPGQGLQFLFEYFSETQRNKGNFPGRFSGRQFSNSRSEMNVSTLELGDSALYLCASSSGQGNTGELFFGEGSRLTVL.

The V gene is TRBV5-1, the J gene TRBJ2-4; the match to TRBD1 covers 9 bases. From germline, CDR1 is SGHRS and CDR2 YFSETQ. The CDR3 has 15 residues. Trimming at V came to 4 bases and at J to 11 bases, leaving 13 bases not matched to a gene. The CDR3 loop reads CASSPGTGTALVQYF. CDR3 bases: TGCGCCAGCAGCCCAGGGACAGGGACCGCCCTTGTTCAGTACTTC.

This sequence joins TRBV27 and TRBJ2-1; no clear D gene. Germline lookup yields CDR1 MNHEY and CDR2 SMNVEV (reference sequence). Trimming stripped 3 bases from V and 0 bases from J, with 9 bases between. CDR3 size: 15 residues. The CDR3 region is CASSLAVSSYNEQFF. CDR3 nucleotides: TGTGCCAGCAGTTTGGCGGTTAGCTCCTACAATGAGCAGTTCTTC.

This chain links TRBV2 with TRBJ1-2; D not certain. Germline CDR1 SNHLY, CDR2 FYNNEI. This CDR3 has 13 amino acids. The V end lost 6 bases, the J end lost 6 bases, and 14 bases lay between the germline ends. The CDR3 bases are TGTGCCAGCAGGATGAAGTCTATGGATGGCTACACCTTC. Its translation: CASRMKSMDGYTF.

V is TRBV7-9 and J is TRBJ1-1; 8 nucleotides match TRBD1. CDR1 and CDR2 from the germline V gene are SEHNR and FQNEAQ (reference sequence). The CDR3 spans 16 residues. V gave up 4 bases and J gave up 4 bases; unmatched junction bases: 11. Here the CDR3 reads CASSSGHRGTGTEAFF. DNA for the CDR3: TGTGCCAGCAGCTCAGGACACAGGGGGACTGGCACTGAAGCTTTCTTT.

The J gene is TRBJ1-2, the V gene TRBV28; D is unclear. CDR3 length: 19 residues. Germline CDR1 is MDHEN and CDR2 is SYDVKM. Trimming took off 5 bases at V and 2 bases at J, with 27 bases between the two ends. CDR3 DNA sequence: TGTGCCAGCAGTAAATTAGTCTCGGTAGCAATGACCCCGAACTATGGCTACACCTTC. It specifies CASSKLVSVAMTPNYGYTF.

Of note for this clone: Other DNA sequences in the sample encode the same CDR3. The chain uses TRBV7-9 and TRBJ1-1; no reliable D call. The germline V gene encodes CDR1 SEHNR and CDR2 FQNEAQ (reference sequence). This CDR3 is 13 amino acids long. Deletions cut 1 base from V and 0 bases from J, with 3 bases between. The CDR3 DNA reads TGTGCCAGCAGCTTAGACATGAACACTGAAGCTTTCTTT. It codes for CASSLDMNTEAFF.